These 24 T cell receptor beta chains originate from one sample sequenced in a study of OX40 agonist ivuxolimab in advanced cancers. Method: immunoSEQ multiplex PCR; TCRdb's copy keeps in-frame clones and lacks some. The table records approximately 30,000 clones, roughly 80% of them present only once. The specimen comprised CD4+ or CD8+ T cells sorted from blood, sampled in a trial of the OX40 agonist ivuxolimab. The receptors stem from an adult with an advanced solid tumor such as melanoma, head and neck, liver or kidney cancer.

V usage is TRBV5-1 and J usage is TRBJ2-4; tentative D call: TRBD1 (6 bases). The V end lost 4 bases, the J end lost 0 bases, and 17 bases lay between the germline ends. The CDR3 has 17 amino acids. The germline CDR1 and CDR2 sequences are SGHRS and YFSETQ. The CDR3 spells CASSMGVGGLAKNIQYF. The CDR3 DNA reads TGCGCCAGCAGCATGGGAGTAGGGGGATTAGCCAAAAACATTCAGTACTTC.

The chain recombines TRBV29-1 with TRBJ2-7; 7 nucleotides line up with TRBD1. Germline V gene lookup returns CDR1 SQVTM and CDR2 ANQGSEA. CDR3 length: 12 amino acids. The ends lost 7 bases at V and 3 bases at J; junction bases unmatched: 6. The CDR3 region has the DNA TGCAGCGCCGGGACAGCCATCTACGAGCAGTACTTC. Its protein is CSAGTAIYEQYF.

This chain connects TRBV7-9 to TRBJ2-2, with D possibly being TRBD2 (6 bases). CDR3 length equals 16 residues. The ends were cut back, 5 bases at V and 4 bases at J, with 17 bases in the middle. Looked up from germline, CDR1 is SEHNR and CDR2 is FQNEAQ (reference sequence). CDR3 sequence: CASSASGREITGELFF. The CDR3 nucleotides are TGTGCCAGCAGCGCCTCGGGGCGGGAAATCACCGGGGAGCTGTTTTTT.

J is TRBJ2-1 and V is TRBV4-2; 8 bases agree with TRBD2. CDR3 length: 13 amino acids. CDR1 is LGHNA, CDR2 YNFKEQ, per germline. J was trimmed by 9 bases and V by 3 bases; bases with no gene match: 4. CDR3 sequence: CASSQGLGSEQFF. The CDR3 DNA follows: TGTGCCAGCAGCCAGGGACTAGGGTCTGAGCAGTTCTTC.

The chain recombines TRBV7-9 with TRBJ2-3; the D is unclear. The germline V gene encodes CDR1 SEHNR and CDR2 FQNEAQ (reference sequence). This CDR3 is built from 13 residues. Deletions cut 5 bases from V and 5 bases from J, with 11 bases between. The chain's CDR3 is CASSPPAVDTQYF. CDR3 coding DNA: TGTGCCAGCAGCCCACCGGCTGTAGATACGCAGTATTTT.

The rearrangement uses TRBV30 and TRBJ2-7, with 11 bases fitting TRBD1. V dropped 0 bases and J dropped 7; count of bases not matched to a gene: 5. This CDR3 is built from 14 residues. Germline CDR1 GTSNPN, CDR2 SVGIG (reference sequence). DNA of the CDR3: TGTGCCTGGAGTGTAGGACAGGGGGCTGGAGAGCAGTACTTC. This gives the protein CAWSVGQGAGEQYF.

The chain is built from TRBV28 and TRBJ1-1; D is unclear. V gave up 1 base and J gave up 0 bases, with 9 bases separating them. Germline V gene lookup returns CDR1 MDHEN and CDR2 SYDVKM. This CDR3 comprises 15 residues. The CDR3 here is CASSLYGFLNTEAFF. Written as DNA, the CDR3 is TGTGCCAGCAGTTTATACGGTTTTTTGAACACTGAAGCTTTCTTT. Complete variable domain (other parts from reference TRBV28 and TRBJ1-1): DVKVTQSSRYLVKRTGEKVFLECVQDMDHENMFWYRQDPGLGLRLIYFSYDVKMKEKGDIPEGYSVSREKKERFSLILESASTNQTSMYLCASSLYGFLNTEAFFGQGTRLTVV.

This chain joins TRBV5-1 and TRBJ2-1; D gene unclear. The CDR3 has 13 amino acids. V lost 3 bases, J lost 2 bases, and 6 bases lay in between. Germline loops: CDR1 SGHRS, CDR2 YFSETQ. This chain's CDR3 is CASSSTTYNEQFF. CDR3 nucleotide sequence: TGCGCCAGCAGCTCGACCACCTACAATGAGCAGTTCTTC.

The genes are TRBV19 and TRBJ2-1; D might be TRBD2 (5 bases). V lost 0 bases to trimming and J lost 4 bases, with 16 bases between them. The CDR3 consists of 17 residues. Germline assignment: CDR1 LNHDA and CDR2 SQIVND (reference sequence). CDR3 loop: CASSIDPFPGRYNEQFF. CDR3 coding DNA: TGTGCCAGTAGTATAGACCCCTTCCCGGGGAGATACAATGAGCAGTTCTTC.

The chain carries TRBV6-1 and TRBJ2-1; the D gene could be TRBD1 or TRBD2 (6 bases each). Trimming left V 10 bases short and J 8 bases short, with 24 bases between. CDR3 length: 15 amino acids. Per germline, CDR1 MNHNS and CDR2 SASEGT. The CDR3 sequence: CATDDRRGTSYEQFF. The CDR3 region has the DNA TGTGCCACCGACGACAGGAGGGGAACTTCATATGAGCAGTTCTTC.

The V gene is TRBV10-3, the J gene TRBJ1-1; D possibly corresponds to TRBD1 (6 bases). The ends were cut back, 6 bases at V and 3 bases at J, with 14 bases in the middle. Germline lookup yields CDR1 ENHRY and CDR2 SYGVKD. The CDR3 has 14 residues. DNA of the CDR3: TGTGCCATCAGCAACAGGGATTCGTACACTGAAGCTTTCTTT. It yields the protein CAISNRDSYTEAFF.

The chain uses TRBV9 and TRBJ1-2; tentative D call: TRBD1 (6 bases). Per the germline V gene, CDR1 is SGDLS and CDR2 is YYNGEE. The CDR3 runs to 15 residues. Trimming stripped 4 bases from V and 8 bases from J, with 21 bases between. The DNA for the CDR3 is TGTGCCAGCAGCACCAACACTGGGGGCCCCGGGGGCTACACCTTC. This gives the protein CASSTNTGGPGGYTF.

The sample holds one count of this clone. This rearrangement joins TRBV9 to TRBJ2-7, with 8 bases lining up with TRBD2. V was clipped by 4 bases and J by 6 bases; unmatched bases: 9. Germline CDR1 SGDLS, CDR2 YYNGEE. The CDR3 sequence is 14 residues long. CDR3 sequence reads: CASSPKRELIEQYF. CDR3 DNA: TGTGCCAGCAGCCCCAAGCGGGAGTTAATCGAGCAGTACTTC.

The CDR3 loop is CASRQGAYGYTF. CDR3 bases: TGTGCCAGTAGACAGGGTGCCTATGGCTACACCTTC. The chain combines TRBV19 with TRBJ1-2, with TRBD1 as a possible D gene (6 bases). The V and J ends lost 6 bases and 4 bases respectively, with 9 bases between them. The CDR3 sequence is 12 residues long. Germline V lookup: CDR1 LNHDA, CDR2 SQIVND (reference sequence).

J is TRBJ1-1 and V is TRBV9; TRBD1 matches at 10 bases. CDR3 size: 16 residues. Trimming took 4 bases from V and 1 from J; bases not matched to a gene: 7. Germline CDR1 SGDLS, CDR2 YYNGEE. CDR3 region: CASSPPGTGANTEAFF. For the CDR3, the DNA is TGTGCCAGCAGCCCTCCCGGGACAGGGGCGAACACTGAAGCTTTCTTT.

The chain joins TRBV6-5 to TRBJ2-1; TRBD1 aligns across 11 bases. The CDR3 has 15 amino acids. V lost 1 base to trimming and J lost 6 bases; unmatched junction nucleotides: 2. Germline loops: CDR1 MNHEY, CDR2 SVGAGI. This chain's CDR3 is CASSYWDRGGNEQFF. The CDR3 DNA reads TGTGCCAGCAGTTACTGGGACAGGGGGGGCAATGAGCAGTTCTTC.

The rearrangement joins TRBV6-5 to TRBJ1-1, with D maybe TRBD1 (5 bases). Between the trimmed V and J ends, which lost 7 bases and 0 bases, there was a span of 9 bases. Germline V gene lookup returns CDR1 MNHEY and CDR2 SVGAGI. The CDR3 length is 13 residues. The CDR3 spells CASTGGVNTEAFF. In DNA, the CDR3 is TGTGCCAGCACCGGGGGGGTGAACACTGAAGCTTTCTTT.

As DNA, the CDR3 is TGTGCCATCAGGGGGCCGGGACACTACGAGCAGTACTTC. It specifies CAIRGPGHYEQYF. This chain links TRBV10-3 with TRBJ2-7; D possibly corresponds to TRBD1 (6 bases). V was pared by 6 bases and J by 3 bases, with 12 bases between. CDR3 length equals 13 residues. Germline-derived CDR1 and CDR2 are ENHRY and SYGVKD.

This chain connects TRBV9 to TRBJ2-1; D is possibly TRBD1 (5 bases). CDR3 length: 16 amino acids. Per the germline V gene, CDR1 is SGDLS and CDR2 is YYNGEE. V was shortened by 3 bases and J by 5 bases, with 18 bases between the two germline ends. CDR3 in DNA: TGTGCCAGCAGCGGGTCACAGGTCGAATCCCACAATGAGCAGTTCTTC. This sequence encodes CASSGSQVESHNEQFF.

This chain joins TRBV9 and TRBJ1-2; possible D gene TRBD1, 5 bases. V gave up 0 bases and J gave up 5 bases, with 17 bases separating them. Per germline, CDR1 SGDLS and CDR2 YYNGEE. CDR3 length equals 16 residues. The chain's CDR3 is CASSVGTGRGVYGYTF. CDR3 nucleotides: TGTGCCAGCAGCGTAGGGACGGGACGGGGGGTATATGGCTACACCTTC.

The rearrangement links TRBV28 to TRBJ2-1; TRBD1 or TRBD2 may be the D gene (5 bases each). The CDR3 is 14 residues long. V was clipped by 3 bases and J by 6 bases, with 12 bases between them. CDR1 and CDR2 from the germline V gene are MDHEN and SYDVKM. In DNA form, the CDR3 reads TGTGCCAGCAGTTTCCTCGGGGCCGGCAATGAGCAGTTCTTC. The encoded protein is CASSFLGAGNEQFF.

The gene calls are TRBV14 and TRBJ1-1; perhaps TRBD1 as D (5 bases). With 1 base removed from V and 2 bases from J, the gap between germline ends came to 14 bases. Germline loops: CDR1 SGHDN, CDR2 FVKESK. The CDR3 contains 16 residues. The CDR3 sequence is CASSQAAGSGNTEAFF. DNA for the CDR3: TGTGCCAGCAGCCAAGCGGCAGGGTCGGGAAACACTGAAGCTTTCTTT.

The chain has TRBV28 and TRBJ2-5; no firm D call. Germline values: CDR1 MDHEN, CDR2 SYDVKM. Trimming left V 5 bases short and J 1 base short, with 14 bases between. This CDR3 is built from 15 residues. Here the CDR3 DNA reads TGTGCCAGCAGTCCTAGAGGACCAGGCCAAGAGACCCAGTACTTC. It is translated as CASSPRGPGQETQYF.

This clone was observed once. This chain uses TRBV28 with TRBJ2-1; 10 bases are a match to TRBD1. CDR3 length: 15 amino acids. Germline trimming cut 5 bases from V and 3 bases from J; bases unmatched to any gene: 4. Germline V lookup: CDR1 MDHEN, CDR2 SYDVKM. The CDR3 region is CASSPWDRGYNEQFF. For the CDR3, the DNA is TGTGCCAGCAGTCCTTGGGACAGGGGCTACAATGAGCAGTTCTTC.